This T cell receptor (beta chain) came from a study of metastatic and nonmetastatic thyroid tumors. Study details: Across blood and tumor or nodule tissue, repertoires from malignant and benign thyroid patients were compared with one another.

All patients reached thyroid surgery having received no treatment beforehand. This clone was counted at least ten times. As yet, its antigen is unknown. Trimming left V 1 base short and J 6 bases short, with 12 bases between. Germline-derived CDR1 and CDR2 are WNHNN and SYGVQD (reference sequence). The length of the CDR3 is 14 residues. Regarding the study as a whole: In both blood and tumor samples, TCR beta diversity was reported significantly higher for malignant than benign nodules.

Using MiXCR, TCRdb reanalyzed the PCR reads. Among roughly 70,000 clones listed, around 20% were seen once. Material: blood. This TCR came from a female donor with papillary thyroid cancer or a benign thyroid nodule (not recorded which). Some clones in this sample may be carry-over from other donors' samples. The rearrangement links TRBV10-1 to TRBJ1-1; D perhaps matches TRBD1 (6 bases). CDR3 sequence: CASSEYREFAEAFF. The CDR3 nucleotides are TGCGCCAGCAGTGAGTACAGGGAGTTCGCTGAAGCTTTCTTT.